A single sample is the source of the 12 T cell receptor beta chains below, sequenced in a study of shared clonotypes between healthy human individuals (dated by TCRdb to 2020 to 2022). Library creation used the immunoSEQ multiplex PCR assay. Held by TCRdb, this immuneACCESS table contains in-frame sequences only and omits some clones. Under half of the omission traces to an unresolved V gene where checked; the cause of the rest is unknown. Counted in this sample were about 1 million clones; around 74% of them appeared once. The ten most abundant clones make up 1.4% of the sample. Input material: memory CD4+ T cells sorted from blood. The label giving this sample's cell subset or site can be read as: CD45RA-negative fraction. These receptors came from a man younger than 30 in good health.

The chain recombines TRBV7-9 with TRBJ1-6; D gene uncertain. This CDR3 has 14 residues. Germline lookup yields CDR1 SEHNR and CDR2 FQNEAQ (reference sequence). Trimming pared 4 bases from V and 5 bases from J, leaving 9 bases between. CDR3 sequence: CASSSSANNSPLHF. The CDR3 region has the DNA TGTGCCAGCAGCTCCTCCGCGAATAATTCACCCCTCCACTTT.

This chain links TRBV5-1 with TRBJ2-5, with a possible D match to TRBD2 (6 bases). Between the trimmed V and J ends, which lost 4 bases and 5 bases, there was a span of 18 bases. The CDR3 has 15 residues. The germline V gene has CDR1 SGHRS and CDR2 YFSETQ. CDR3 nucleotides: TGCGCCAGCAGCCCAACGGACTATTCTCGGGAGACCCAGTACTTC. Translating gives CASSPTDYSRETQYF.

V is TRBV2 and J is TRBJ2-3, with 8 bases identical to TRBD1. Germline loops: CDR1 SNHLY, CDR2 FYNNEI. With 5 bases clipped from V and 6 bases from J, the junction kept 4 bases outside the gene matches. The CDR3 consists of 13 residues. CDR3 DNA sequence: TGTGCCAGCAGTCAGGGGGCGCGGGATACGCAGTATTTT. It specifies CASSQGARDTQYF. The full variable domain, completed using reference TRBV2 and TRBJ2-3, is EPEVTQTPSHQVTQMGQEVILRCVPISNHLYFYWYRQILGQKVEFLVSFYNNEISEKSEIFDDQFSVERPDGSNFTLKIRSTKLEDSAMYFCASSQGARDTQYFGPGTRLTVL.

This clone was picked up a small number of times. The V gene is TRBV5-1, the J gene TRBJ2-5; 16 nucleotides line up with TRBD2. The CDR3 length is 16 residues. Germline V gene data show CDR1 as SGHRS and CDR2 as YFSETQ. V shed 4 bases and J 4 bases; nucleotides not matched to a gene: 4. CDR3 protein: CASSQGLAGGIETQYF. The CDR3 region has the DNA TGCGCCAGCAGCCAGGGACTAGCGGGAGGGATAGAGACCCAGTACTTC.

The rearrangement uses TRBV6-5 and TRBJ2-2, with no clear D. The ends were cut back, 8 bases at V and 5 bases at J, with 12 bases in the middle. Germline V CDR1 and CDR2: MNHEY, SVGAGI. The length of the CDR3 is 13 residues. The CDR3 loop is CASPWAETGELFF. As DNA, the CDR3 is TGTGCCAGCCCCTGGGCGGAAACCGGGGAGCTGTTTTTT.

The CDR3 here is CASTPGATREQFF. CDR3 bases: TGTGCCAGCACCCCGGGAGCGACCCGGGAGCAGTTCTTC. The chain combines TRBV5-4 with TRBJ2-1; TRBD2 is a possible D gene (6 bases). Trimming removed 6 bases from V and 10 bases from J, with 17 bases in between. CDR1 and CDR2 from the germline V gene are SGHNT and YYREEE (reference sequence). This CDR3 region has 13 residues.

The chain has TRBV10-3 and TRBJ1-1, with D possibly TRBD1 on 5 matching bases. The V end lost 1 base, the J end lost 6 bases, and 6 bases lay between the germline ends. This CDR3 spans 12 amino acids. Germline CDR1 and CDR2: ENHRY and SYGVKD. CDR3 in DNA: TGTGCCATCAGTGAGTTGGGGGCTGAAGCTTTCTTT. This gives the protein CAISELGAEAFF.

V and J are TRBV5-1 and TRBJ2-3, with a tentative D call TRBD2 (5 bases). Trimming cost V 0 bases and J 2 bases, with 13 bases left between them. The CDR3 runs to 16 residues. Germline assignment: CDR1 SGHRS and CDR2 YFSETQ. Here the CDR3 reads CASSLGTTGDTDTQYF. The DNA of the CDR3 is TGCGCCAGCAGCTTGGGGACGACCGGGGACACAGATACGCAGTATTTT. Full variable domain (remainder filled in from reference TRBV5-1 and TRBJ2-3): KAGVTQTPRYLIKTRGQQVTLSCSPISGHRSVSWYQQTPGQGLQFLFEYFSETQRNKGNFPGRFSGRQFSNSRSEMNVSTLELGDSALYLCASSLGTTGDTDTQYFGPGTRLTVL.

The chain links TRBV6-1 to TRBJ2-5; weak D call: TRBD2 (6 bases). Germline lookup yields CDR1 MNHNS and CDR2 SASEGT. Trimming cost V 7 bases and J 1 base, with 16 bases left between them. The CDR3 is 15 amino acids. As DNA, the CDR3 is TGTGCCAGCACTCCGCGGGGAGGCCCCCAAGAGACCCAGTACTTC. Encoded protein: CASTPRGGPQETQYF.

The CDR3 region is CASTQGTEAFF. In DNA, the CDR3 is TGTGCCAGCACCCAGGGGACTGAAGCTTTCTTT. The rearrangement links TRBV6-1 to TRBJ1-1; TRBD1 might be the D (6 bases). Trimming pared 7 bases from V and 5 bases from J, leaving 8 bases between. The CDR3 has 11 residues. CDR1 and CDR2 (germline): MNHNS, SASEGT.

This rearrangement joins TRBV27 to TRBJ1-1; 9 bases are a match to TRBD1. The CDR3 has 15 amino acids. The junction had 7 bases not matched to a gene; V was cut back by 3 bases and J by 5 bases. Per germline, CDR1 MNHEY and CDR2 SMNVEV (reference sequence). CDR3 protein: CASSFGDRAGTEAFF. CDR3 DNA sequence: TGTGCCAGCAGTTTCGGGGACAGGGCGGGTACTGAAGCTTTCTTT.

The chain has TRBV6-1 and TRBJ2-7; 10 nucleotides align to TRBD2. This CDR3 is 15 amino acids long. V shed 8 bases and J 2 bases; nucleotides not matched to a gene: 9. Germline CDR1 reads MNHNS; CDR2 reads SASEGT. In DNA form, the CDR3 reads TGTGCCAGCTGTTGGACTAGCGGCATGACCTACGAGCAGTACTTC. Translated, it gives CASCWTSGMTYEQYF.